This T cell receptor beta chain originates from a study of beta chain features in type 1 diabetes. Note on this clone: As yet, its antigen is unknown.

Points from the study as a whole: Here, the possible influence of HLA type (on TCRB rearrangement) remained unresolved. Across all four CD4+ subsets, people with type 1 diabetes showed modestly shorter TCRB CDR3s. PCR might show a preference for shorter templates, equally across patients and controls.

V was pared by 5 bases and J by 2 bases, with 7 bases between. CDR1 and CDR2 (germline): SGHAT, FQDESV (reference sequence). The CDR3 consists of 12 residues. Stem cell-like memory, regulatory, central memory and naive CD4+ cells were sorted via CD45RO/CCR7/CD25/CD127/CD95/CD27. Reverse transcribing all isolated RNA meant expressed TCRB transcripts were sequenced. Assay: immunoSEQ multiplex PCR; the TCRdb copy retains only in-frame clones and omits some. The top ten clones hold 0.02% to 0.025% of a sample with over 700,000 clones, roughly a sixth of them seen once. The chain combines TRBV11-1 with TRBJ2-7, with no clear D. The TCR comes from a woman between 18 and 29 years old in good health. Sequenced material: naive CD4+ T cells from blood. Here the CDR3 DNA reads TGTGCCAGCAGCCTCAACCCCTACGAGCAGTACTTC. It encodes CASSLNPYEQYF.